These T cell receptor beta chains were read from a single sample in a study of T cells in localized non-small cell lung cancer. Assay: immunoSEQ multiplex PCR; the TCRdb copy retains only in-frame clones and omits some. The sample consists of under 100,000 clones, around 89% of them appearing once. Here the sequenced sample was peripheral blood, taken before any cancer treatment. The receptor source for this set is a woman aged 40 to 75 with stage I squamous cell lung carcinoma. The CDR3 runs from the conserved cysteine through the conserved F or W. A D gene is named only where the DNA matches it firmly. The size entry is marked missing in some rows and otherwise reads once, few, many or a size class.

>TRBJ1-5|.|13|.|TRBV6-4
TGTGCCAGCAGTGACTCGCCGAATCAGCCCCAGCATTTT
CASSDSPNQPQHF
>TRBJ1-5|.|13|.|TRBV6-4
TGTGCCAGCAGCAGAGACAGTAATCAGCCCCAGCATTTT
CASSRDSNQPQHF
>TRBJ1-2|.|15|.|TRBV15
TGTGCCACCAGCAGAGAACAGGTCCGTTCGGAGGGCTACACCTTC
CATSREQVRSEGYTF
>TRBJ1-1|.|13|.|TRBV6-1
TGTGCCAGCAGTGCTACAGGGAAAATTGAAGCTTTCTTT
CASSATGKIEAFF
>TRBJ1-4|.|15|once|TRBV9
TGTGCCAGCAGCGTAGGGGGTCCTAGGAATGAAAAACTGTTTTTT
CASSVGGPRNEKLFF
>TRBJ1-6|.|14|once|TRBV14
TGTGCCAGCAGCCAAGAGTCAGTCAATTCACCCCTCCACTTT
CASSQESVNSPLHF
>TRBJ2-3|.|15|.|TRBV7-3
TGTGCCAGCAGCTTAGGGGCAGGGGGCACAGATACGCAGTATTTT
CASSLGAGGTDTQYF
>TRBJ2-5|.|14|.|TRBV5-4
TGTGCCAGCAGCCCCCCCGGACTCCAAGAGACCCAGTACTTC
CASSPPGLQETQYF
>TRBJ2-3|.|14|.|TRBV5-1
TGCGCCAGCAAGGAGGGGGGAACCACAGATACGCAGTATTTT
CASKEGGTTDTQYF
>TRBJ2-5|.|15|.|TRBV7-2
TGTGCCAGCAGCCGTCTGGCGGGACCCCAAGAGACCCAGTACTTC
CASSRLAGPQETQYF
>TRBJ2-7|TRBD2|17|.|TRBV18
TGTGCCAGCTCACCACCTAGCGGGGGGGCGACCGGCTACGAGCAGTACTTC
CASSPPSGGATGYEQYF
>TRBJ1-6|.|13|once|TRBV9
TGTGCCAGCAGCGTAGACAGTAGGTCACCCCTCCACTTT
CASSVDSRSPLHF
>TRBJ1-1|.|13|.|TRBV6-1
TGTGCCAGCAGTGCCCGGAAGAACACTGAAGCTTTCTTT
CASSARKNTEAFF
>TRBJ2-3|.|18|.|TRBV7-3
TGTGCCAGCAGCTTAAGGGGAGGAGGGACTCAAGGGGCAGATACGCAGTATTTT
CASSLRGGGTQGADTQYF
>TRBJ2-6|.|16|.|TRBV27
TGTGCCAGCAGTCTCTTTAGTGGGTCTGGGGCCAACGTCCTGACTTTC
CASSLFSGSGANVLTF
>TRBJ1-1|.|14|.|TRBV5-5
TGTGCCAGCAGCCCCGGGACTATGAACACTGAAGCTTTCTTT
CASSPGTMNTEAFF
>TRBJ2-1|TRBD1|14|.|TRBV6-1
TGTGCCAGCCGGACAGGGGATGTGCAGAATGAGCAGTTCTTC
CASRTGDVQNEQFF
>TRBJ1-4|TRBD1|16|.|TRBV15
TGTGCCACCAGCAGAGATGGGACAGTAGCTAATGAAAAACTGTTTTTT
CATSRDGTVANEKLFF
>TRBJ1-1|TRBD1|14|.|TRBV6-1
TGTGCCAGCAGCCGGGACAGAGTTAACACTGAAGCTTTCTTT
CASSRDRVNTEAFF
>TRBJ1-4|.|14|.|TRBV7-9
TGTGCCAGCAGCCCCGGGAGAGATAATGAAAAACTGTTTTTT
CASSPGRDNEKLFF
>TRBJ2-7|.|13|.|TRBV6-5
TGTGCCAGCAGTTACAATCCAGGGGCCGAGCAGTACTTC
CASSYNPGAEQYF
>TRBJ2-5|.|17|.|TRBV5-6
TGTGCCAGCAGCTCGAGAACCGGGCTGGGAATGAAAGAGACCCAGTACTTC
CASSSRTGLGMKETQYF
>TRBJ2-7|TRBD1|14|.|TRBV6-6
TGTGCCAGCAGTTACTCGGGACAGATCTACGAGCAGTACTTC
CASSYSGQIYEQYF
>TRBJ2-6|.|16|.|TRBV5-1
TGCGCCAGCAGCTTGGGAATGGGGACTGGGGCCAACGTCCTGACTTTC
CASSLGMGTGANVLTF